This T cell receptor beta chain is drawn from a study of T cell responses to AZD1222 COVID-19 vaccine. TCRdb keeps only in-frame clones here, not all; method: immunoSEQ multiplex PCR. This table has about 93,000 clones, roughly 89% appearing once. General study results and limits: Clonal diversity was possibly underestimated, and the donors were mostly white British, with more females. Repertoire samples came only from after the peak T cell response. An increase in Spike-specific TCR breadth and depth was observed after two AZD1222 doses. Vaccine-associated CD4 TCRs spanned spike, dominant at 160-218 and 743-854.

Per germline, CDR1 SGDLS and CDR2 YYNGEE. The CDR3 sequence is 15 residues long. Trimming took off 0 bases at V and 5 bases at J, with 14 bases between the two ends. As regards this clone: Its antigen is not known.

The sequence was obtained from an adult in good health. The chain uses TRBV9 and TRBJ1-2, with D tentatively TRBD1 (5 bases). The sample in question was peripheral blood, obtained on day 0 of MenACWY control vaccination. CDR3 in amino acids: CASSVDSGAGYGYTF. CDR3 coding DNA: TGTGCCAGCAGCGTAGATTCAGGAGCAGGGTATGGCTACACCTTC.